This T cell receptor (beta chain) originates from a study of cytomegalovirus exposure and HLA in healthy donors. Study in general: There were 100 million to 130 million unique TCR beta sequences, drawn from 200 million or so T cells, in an earlier analysis.

This clone was found many times. PCR used 60 Vbeta primers and 13 Jbeta primers. The method was immunoSEQ multiplex PCR; TCRdb's version includes in-frame clones alone and lacks a portion of them. The table records around 130,000 clones, more than 60% of them present only once. The sequencing sample was made of PBMCs. The TCR sequence derives from a woman between 40 and 50 years old in good health and CMV-seropositive.

DNA for the CDR3: TGCGCCAGCAGTGAGTCAGGTTGGACAGTAAGTTATAGCAATCAGCCCCAGCATTTT. Protein product: CASSESGWTVSYSNQPQHF. The chain is built from TRBV10-1 and TRBJ1-5; weak D call: TRBD1 (6 bases). The CDR3 covers 19 residues. V was trimmed by 0 bases and J by 0 bases, leaving 18 bases between them. The germline V gene encodes CDR1 WNHNN and CDR2 SYGVQD (reference sequence).